This TCR beta chain was sequenced during a study of blood T cell repertoires in COVID-19. Study-wide context: The study drew acute and convalescent COVID-19 samples from the United States, Italy and Spain. The analysed material was cDNA or gDNA that came from T cells, B-cell-depleted T cells, or PBMCs.

Recovered Cohort 3 donors showed two negative PCRs, clearance, or symptom resolution. In the original workflow: Estimation of nucleated cell counts was performed using reference gene primer amplification. The method was immunoSEQ multiplex PCR; TCRdb's version includes in-frame clones alone and lacks a portion of them. Clone size and V and J calls were adopted from that table, with D and trimming inferred from the DNA. The sample shows about 250,000 clones, around 87% of them seen only once. Germline V gives CDR1 SGHKS, CDR2 YYEKEE (reference sequence). The CDR3 sequence is 16 residues long. The V and J ends lost 4 bases and 3 bases respectively, with 16 bases between them.

The clonotype comes from a woman between 45 and 65 years old who had recovered from COVID-19. The rearrangement uses TRBV5-5 and TRBJ1-4; no firm D call. The source material was PBMCs or T cells enriched from blood (not recorded which). Here the CDR3 reads CASSPGRTSSNEKLFF. The CDR3 nucleotides read TGTGCCAGCAGCCCTGGACGGACTAGCTCTAATGAAAAACTGTTTTTT.